This T cell receptor (beta chain) was identified during a study of blood T cells in healthy people across ages. Notes on this clonotype: Antigen: not known.

Sample-barcoded 5' priming and a J-beta primer mix drove a second PCR of about 6 to 12 cycles. Every individual sample yielded 2.5 million or more paired-end reads (each containing CDR3). In TCRdb, the 5' RACE reads were re-called with MiXCR into one record per CDR3 protein. This table has 780,000 or so distinct CDR3 sequences, roughly 50% appearing once. The CDR3 consists of 15 residues. Between the trimmed V and J ends, which lost 5 bases and 2 bases, there was a span of 16 bases. Germline V lookup: CDR1 MDHEN, CDR2 SYDVKM. Study-level points and caveats: Unknown donor CMV status possibly confounded expanded clonotype changes.

Sequencing was done on a sample of blood. This sequence was found in a man in his forties in good health. The chain joins TRBV28 to TRBJ2-7; possible D gene TRBD1, 6 bases. CDR3 nucleotide sequence: TGTGCCAGCAGTCCACCGGGACAACGGACCTACGAGCAGTACTTC. Its translation: CASSPPGQRTYEQYF.